The T cell receptor (beta chain) under discussion was sequenced for a study of T cell changes during pregnancy in multiple sclerosis. V trimming: 5 bases; J trimming: 0 bases; junction bases outside the gene matches: 3. The CDR3 covers 15 residues. CDR1 is SGHTA and CDR2 is FQGNSA in the germline V gene. Profiling relied on immunoSEQ multiplex PCR, and the TCRdb table lists in-frame clones only, not all of them. The table includes tens of thousands of clones, 93% detected once. Specimen: peripheral blood, collected in the second trimester of pregnancy. This TCR came from a female donor with multiple sclerosis, enrolled in a pregnancy study. This chain connects TRBV7-2 to TRBJ2-3; 9 nucleotides line up with TRBD2. The CDR3 protein is CASSKLAGSTDTQYF. CDR3 bases: TGTGCCAGCAGCAAACTAGCGGGTAGCACAGATACGCAGTATTTT.